These 2 T cell receptor beta chains came from one sample sequenced in a study of blood T cell repertoires in COVID-19. TCRdb keeps only in-frame clones here, not all; method: immunoSEQ multiplex PCR. Of 150,000 or so clones detected, 84% appear once; the ten largest clones hold nearly 8%. Input material: PBMCs or T cells enriched from blood (not recorded which). The receptor set was obtained from a woman aged 45 to 65 who had recovered from COVID-19.

This rearrangement joins TRBV28 to TRBJ2-2; D perhaps matches TRBD2 (5 bases). The CDR3 has 14 amino acids. V lost 6 bases, J lost 5 bases, and 13 bases lay in between. Germline CDR1 MDHEN, CDR2 SYDVKM. Here the CDR3 DNA reads TGTGCCAGCAGCGGACTCCTTGGGACCGGGGAGCTGTTTTTT. Translated: CASSGLLGTGELFF.

The V call is TRBV2, the J call TRBJ2-5, with D possibly being TRBD1 (7 bases). The V end was cut by 0 bases, the J end by 4 bases, with 15 bases between. CDR1 and CDR2 from the germline V gene are SNHLY and FYNNEI. The CDR3 contains 16 residues. The chain's CDR3 is CASSEARAGGGETQYF. The CDR3 DNA is TGTGCCAGCAGTGAAGCTAGGGCAGGGGGAGGAGAGACCCAGTACTTC.